The 32 T cell receptor beta chains in this list originate from one sample, sequenced in a study of blood T cell repertoires in COVID-19. TCRdb's table, derived via immunoSEQ multiplex PCR, lists solely in-frame clones and lacks some. Among around 270,000 clones, around 89% were seen once, and the ten largest hold roughly 4%. Material for sequencing was peripheral blood. All receptors derive from a man between 60 and 70 years old who had recovered from COVID-19.

The chain uses TRBV9 and TRBJ1-1, with D perhaps TRBD1 (5 bases). The germline CDR1 and CDR2 sequences are SGDLS and YYNGEE. The CDR3 has 18 residues. The V end lost 0 bases, the J end lost 1 base, and 19 bases lay between the germline ends. The CDR3 nucleotides are TGTGCCAGCAGCGTAGGCTCGGGGGATGAAGGACGGAACACTGAAGCTTTCTTT. Amino acids: CASSVGSGDEGRNTEAFF.

A single count supports this clone. The chain employs TRBV13 and TRBJ2-1; a weak D match, TRBD2 (5 bases). There are 15 residues in the CDR3. V dropped 0 bases and J dropped 0 bases, with 6 bases sitting between them. The germline V gene has CDR1 PRHDT and CDR2 FYEKMQ (reference sequence). Written as DNA, the CDR3 is TGTGCCAGCAGCTTAGGCCGGGGCTCCTACAATGAGCAGTTCTTC. Protein product: CASSLGRGSYNEQFF.

Comments on this clone: This CDR3 is also generated by other DNA sequences in the sample. The chain links TRBV19 to TRBJ1-3; 8 bases are shared with TRBD1. J gave up 2 bases and V 3 bases, and 0 bases lay outside the gene matches. Germline CDR1 is LNHDA and CDR2 is SQIVND (reference sequence). The CDR3 totals 14 residues. CDR3: CASSIRGPGNTIYF. The CDR3 DNA sequence: TGTGCCAGTAGTATCAGGGGGCCTGGAAACACCATATATTTT.

The J gene is TRBJ1-5, the V gene TRBV19; maybe TRBD1 (6 bases). The CDR3 extends over 15 amino acids. The germline CDR1 and CDR2 sequences are LNHDA and SQIVND (reference sequence). Trimming removed 6 bases at V and 1 base at J, with 13 bases between. The CDR3 DNA follows: TGTGCCAGTAGCTGGGGGACACTCAGCAATCAGCCCCAGCATTTT. Encoded protein: CASSWGTLSNQPQHF.

The J gene is TRBJ2-6, the V gene TRBV30; TRBD1 matches at 7 bases. Germline-derived CDR1 and CDR2 are GTSNPN and SVGIG (reference sequence). The CDR3 loop spans 18 amino acids. J lost 2 bases, V lost 0 bases, and 10 bases had no gene match. The CDR3 protein is CAWSVRTRGFPGANVLTF. As DNA, the CDR3 is TGTGCCTGGAGTGTACGCACCAGGGGGTTCCCTGGGGCCAACGTCCTGACTTTC.

The rearrangement links TRBV23-1 to TRBJ1-5; D not resolved. TRBV23-1 is annotated as an ORF whose role is uncertain. This CDR3 contains 15 residues. V was trimmed by 2 bases and J by 4 bases, leaving 12 bases between them. The CDR3 reads CASSQINGGNQPQHF. CDR3 in DNA: TGCGCCAGCAGTCAAATAAACGGAGGGAATCAGCCCCAGCATTTT.

The chain employs TRBV18 and TRBJ1-4, with D possibly matching TRBD1 (5 bases). Germline V gene data show CDR1 as KGHSH and CDR2 as LQKENI. The CDR3 is 14 residues long. Trimming cost V 5 bases and J 8 bases, with 15 bases left between them. DNA of the CDR3: TGTGCCAGCTCATCCAGGGTATTGCAGGAAAAACTGTTTTTT. Translated: CASSSRVLQEKLFF. Looking up the rest from reference TRBV18 and TRBJ1-4 gives the full variable domain: NAGVMQNPRHLVRRRGQEARLRCSPMKGHSHVYWYRQLPEEGLKFMVYLQKENIIDESGMPKERFSAEFPKEGPSILRIQQVVRGDSAAYFCASSSRVLQEKLFFGSGTQLSVL.

The chain is built from TRBV19 and TRBJ2-5, with D possibly TRBD1 on 7 matching bases. Trimming left V 6 bases short and J 0 bases short, with 14 bases between. Germline CDR1 LNHDA, CDR2 SQIVND (reference sequence). There are 15 residues in the CDR3. CDR3 protein: CASRNRGGYQETQYF. The CDR3 DNA sequence: TGTGCCAGTAGGAACAGGGGAGGATACCAAGAGACCCAGTACTTC.

The chain employs TRBV11-2 and TRBJ2-3; D perhaps matches TRBD2 (6 bases). Germline CDR1 and CDR2: SGHAT and FQNNGV. V lost 5 bases, J lost 1 base, and 16 bases lay in between. The CDR3 loop spans 16 amino acids. Written as DNA, the CDR3 is TGTGCCAGCAGCCTTAACCCCCCGGGGGGCACAGATACGCAGTATTTT. Its translation is CASSLNPPGGTDTQYF. The entire variable domain, with the rest obtained from reference TRBV11-2 and TRBJ2-3, is as follows: EAGVAQSPRYKIIEKRQSVAFWCNPISGHATLYWYQQILGQGPKLLIQFQNNGVVDDSQLPKDRFSAERLKGVDSTLKIQPAKLEDSAVYLCASSLNPPGGTDTQYFGPGTRLTVL.

The V and J genes are TRBV6-5 and TRBJ1-2; possible D gene TRBD1, 5 bases. Germline lookup yields CDR1 MNHEY and CDR2 SVGAGI. The V and J ends lost 0 bases and 8 bases respectively, with 13 bases between them. The CDR3 covers 14 residues. The CDR3 nucleotides are TGTGCCAGCAGTTACTCTGGCCAGGGAGGCGGCTACACCTTC. Amino acid sequence: CASSYSGQGGGYTF.

The rearrangement links TRBV7-9 to TRBJ1-3; D gene unclear. Per germline, CDR1 SEHNR and CDR2 FQNEAQ (reference sequence). The CDR3 length is 15 residues. V gave up 2 bases and J gave up 2 bases, with 10 bases separating them. CDR3 in amino acids: CASSLRTPAGNTIYF. As DNA, the CDR3 is TGTGCCAGCAGCTTACGAACTCCCGCTGGAAACACCATATATTTT.

The chain employs TRBV19 and TRBJ1-2; 8 nucleotides agree with TRBD1. The V segment lost 5 bases and the J segment 4 bases; nucleotides outside the gene matches: 6. CDR3 length: 14 residues. Germline-derived CDR1 and CDR2 are LNHDA and SQIVND (reference sequence). The CDR3 coding sequence is TGTGCCAGTAGTCCCAGGGACAGGCGCTATGGCTACACCTTC. The encoded protein is CASSPRDRRYGYTF.

The rearrangement uses TRBV5-1 and TRBJ2-5; 7 bases are shared with TRBD1. CDR1 is SGHRS and CDR2 is YFSETQ in the germline V gene. Trimming at V came to 0 bases and at J to 5 bases, leaving 4 bases not matched to a gene. The CDR3 sequence is 14 residues long. The CDR3 bases are TGCGCCAGCAGCTTGGGGGACAGAAGCGAGACCCAGTACTTC. Translation gives CASSLGDRSETQYF.

This chain joins TRBV4-2 and TRBJ1-4, with TRBD1 matching over 8 bases. The V segment lost 0 bases and the J segment 7 bases; nucleotides outside the gene matches: 4. The CDR3 has 15 residues. Germline-derived CDR1 and CDR2 are LGHNA and YNFKEQ. In nucleotides, the CDR3 is TGTGCCAGCAGCCAAGAGGCCAGGGGGCTTGAAAAACTGTTTTTT. It yields the protein CASSQEARGLEKLFF.

The rearrangement links TRBV9 to TRBJ2-7, with 10 bases fitting TRBD2. The junction had 14 bases not matched to a gene; V was cut back by 4 bases and J by 4 bases. This CDR3 has 17 amino acids. CDR1 and CDR2 (germline): SGDLS, YYNGEE. The CDR3 is CASSPPLRTSGPYEQYF. DNA of the CDR3: TGTGCCAGCAGCCCCCCCCTGAGGACTAGCGGACCTTACGAGCAGTACTTC. The complete variable domain, with remaining parts taken from reference TRBV9 and TRBJ2-7, reads DSGVTQTPKHLITATGQRVTLRCSPRSGDLSVYWYQQSLDQGLQFLIQYYNGEERAKGNILERFSAQQFPDLHSELNLSSLELGDSALYFCASSPPLRTSGPYEQYFGPGTRLTVT.

The chain combines TRBV5-1 with TRBJ1-2; a possible D gene is TRBD1 (5 bases). The CDR3 is 14 amino acids. V was trimmed by 0 bases and J by 4 bases, leaving 10 bases between them. Germline-derived CDR1 and CDR2 are SGHRS and YFSETQ. CDR3 DNA: TGCGCCAGCAGCTTGGTTCGGGGGTCCTATGGCTACACCTTC. Its protein is CASSLVRGSYGYTF.

This chain links TRBV5-1 with TRBJ1-6, with unresolved D. This CDR3 comprises 15 residues. V shed 4 bases and J shed 4 bases, with 12 bases lying between them. Germline V gene sequence: CDR1 SGHRS, CDR2 YFSETQ. The CDR3 loop is CASSPEGIYNSPLHF. The CDR3 DNA reads TGCGCCAGCAGCCCGGAGGGCATTTATAATTCACCCCTCCACTTT.

The gene calls are TRBV19 and TRBJ2-5; the D gene is possibly TRBD1 (6 bases). In germline, CDR1 is LNHDA, CDR2 SQIVND (reference sequence). The CDR3 runs to 12 residues. V was shortened by 5 bases and J by 4 bases, with 8 bases between the two germline ends. CDR3 in DNA: TGTGCCAGTAGTCCCAGGGGAGAGACCCAGTACTTC. Translating it yields CASSPRGETQYF. Using reference TRBV19 and TRBJ2-5 for the parts outside the CDR3, the full variable domain is DGGITQSPKYLFRKEGQNVTLSCEQNLNHDAMYWYRQDPGQGLRLIYYSQIVNDFQKGDIAEGYSVSREKKESFPLTVTSAQKNPTAFYLCASSPRGETQYFGPGTRLLVL.

This chain uses TRBV6-1 with TRBJ1-5; D is unresolved. Germline CDR1 is MNHNS and CDR2 is SASEGT. The CDR3 runs 17 residues. Trimming left V 0 bases short and J 3 bases short, with 15 bases between. For the CDR3, the DNA is TGTGCCAGCAGTGAAGCGCTTCGGCGGAGCCTCAATCAGCCCCAGCATTTT. It is translated as CASSEALRRSLNQPQHF.

V is TRBV6-5 and J is TRBJ1-1; D is unclear. Trimming removed 1 base at V and 6 bases at J, with 12 bases between. Germline lookup yields CDR1 MNHEY and CDR2 SVGAGI. This CDR3 has 14 amino acids. The DNA for the CDR3 is TGTGCCAGCAGTTACTACAGCCGAGGGCCTGAAGCTTTCTTT. Protein product: CASSYYSRGPEAFF.

The V call is TRBV7-6, the J call TRBJ1-1; unclear D gene. Germline V gene sequence: CDR1 SGHVS, CDR2 FNYEAQ. Trimming took off 3 bases at V and 4 bases at J, with 9 bases between the two ends. The CDR3 covers 13 residues. The CDR3 coding sequence is TGTGCCAGCAGCTTCCGCTTGGCCACTGAAGCTTTCTTT. Encoded protein: CASSFRLATEAFF.

The table lists this clone with a few counts. The genes are TRBV4-1 and TRBJ1-5, with a possible D match to TRBD1 (5 bases). The V end was cut by 1 base, the J end by 5 bases, with 15 bases between. CDR1 is MGHRA and CDR2 is YSYEKL in the germline V gene. This CDR3 is built from 16 residues. The CDR3 DNA is TGCGCCAGCAGCCAAGGCTGGGGGGGGAAGGATCAGCCCCAGCATTTT. It translates to CASSQGWGGKDQPQHF.

This clone has only one observation. The CDR3 nucleotides read TGCAGCGTTGCCCTTAACTTTGGAAACACCATATATTTT. Translating it yields CSVALNFGNTIYF. The chain recombines TRBV29-1 with TRBJ1-3; D is unclear. V lost 4 bases and J lost 3, with 10 bases in between. In germline, CDR1 is SQVTM, CDR2 ANQGSEA. CDR3 length: 13 amino acids.

The chain carries TRBV11-2 and TRBJ2-3; TRBD2 aligns across 8 bases. Trimming removed 1 base from V and 4 bases from J; junction bases left unmatched: 7. Germline values: CDR1 SGHAT, CDR2 FQNNGV. This CDR3 is 16 amino acids long. CDR3 protein: CASSLVRTSIPDTQYF. CDR3 nucleotide sequence: TGTGCCAGCAGCTTAGTTCGGACTAGCATCCCAGATACGCAGTATTTT.

The CDR3 bases are TGTGCCAGCAGTTTAGTACAGGATAACTATGGCTACACCTTC. Translating gives CASSLVQDNYGYTF. J is TRBJ1-2 and V is TRBV28; D may be TRBD1 (5 bases). This CDR3 contains 14 residues. V was trimmed by 2 bases and J by 1 base, leaving 8 bases between them. Per the germline V gene, CDR1 is MDHEN and CDR2 is SYDVKM.

The chain has TRBV24-1 and TRBJ2-5, with 8 bases matching TRBD2. The length of the CDR3 is 16 residues. The V and J ends lost 4 bases and 5 bases, in that order; junction bases with no gene match: 11. CDR1 KGHDR and CDR2 SFDVKD come from the germline V gene. DNA of the CDR3: TGTGCCACCAGTGACCCCGGGACTAGTGGGCGGGAGACCCAGTACTTC. Translated: CATSDPGTSGRETQYF.

To note about this clone: The sample has other DNA sequences that encode this CDR3 too. The chain couples TRBV19 to TRBJ1-2; D unclear. V shed 3 bases and J shed 3 bases, with 8 bases lying between them. The CDR3 has 13 residues. The germline CDR1 and CDR2 sequences are LNHDA and SQIVND (reference sequence). CDR3 bases: TGTGCCAGTAGTATCACAGTTGACTATGGCTACACCTTC. Amino acid sequence: CASSITVDYGYTF.

This clone was observed many times. CDR3 coding DNA: TGCAGTGCTAGTCAGGCAAACACCATATATTTT. Protein sequence: CSASQANTIYF. J is TRBJ1-3 and V is TRBV20-1, with D hard to call. This CDR3 has 11 residues. Looked up from germline, CDR1 is DFQATT and CDR2 is SNEGSKA (reference sequence). Trimming pared 3 bases from V and 6 bases from J, leaving 6 bases between.

This clone was counted a single time. The chain links TRBV3-1 (or the pseudogene TRBV3-2) to TRBJ1-2; perhaps TRBD1 as D (6 bases). Trimming took off 4 bases at V and 8 bases at J, with 20 bases between the two ends. Per the germline V gene, CDR1 is LGHDT and CDR2 is YNNKEL (reference sequence). The CDR3 runs to 15 residues. The CDR3: CASSPPSAGVGGYTF. In nucleotides, the CDR3 is TGTGCCAGCAGCCCCCCTTCGGCAGGGGTCGGGGGCTACACCTTC.

The V and J genes are TRBV6-6 and TRBJ2-5, with 12 positions matching TRBD2. The length of the CDR3 is 16 residues. The trim removed 5 bases at V and 1 base at J, leaving 5 bases unmatched. Germline CDR1 MNHNY, CDR2 SVGAGI (reference sequence). The DNA for the CDR3 is TGTGCCAGCAGTCGTGCTAGCGGGGGGGCCCAAGAGACCCAGTACTTC. This gives the protein CASSRASGGAQETQYF.

The chain recombines TRBV13 with TRBJ2-5; D gene uncertain. The CDR3 sequence is 16 residues long. CDR1 is PRHDT, CDR2 FYEKMQ, per germline (reference sequence). With 0 bases removed from V and 5 bases from J, the gap between germline ends came to 16 bases. The CDR3 DNA reads as TGTGCCAGCAGCTTAGGACAGTACCAGAATGTGGAGACCCAGTACTTC. Translating gives CASSLGQYQNVETQYF.

J is TRBJ1-1 and V is TRBV6-6; 8 nucleotides agree with TRBD1. V dropped 5 bases and J dropped 7; count of bases not matched to a gene: 6. The CDR3 is 13 residues long. Germline lookup yields CDR1 MNHNY and CDR2 SVGAGI (reference sequence). The CDR3 spells CASSPTGTGEAFF. The CDR3 coding sequence is TGTGCCAGCAGTCCAACCGGGACAGGTGAAGCTTTCTTT.